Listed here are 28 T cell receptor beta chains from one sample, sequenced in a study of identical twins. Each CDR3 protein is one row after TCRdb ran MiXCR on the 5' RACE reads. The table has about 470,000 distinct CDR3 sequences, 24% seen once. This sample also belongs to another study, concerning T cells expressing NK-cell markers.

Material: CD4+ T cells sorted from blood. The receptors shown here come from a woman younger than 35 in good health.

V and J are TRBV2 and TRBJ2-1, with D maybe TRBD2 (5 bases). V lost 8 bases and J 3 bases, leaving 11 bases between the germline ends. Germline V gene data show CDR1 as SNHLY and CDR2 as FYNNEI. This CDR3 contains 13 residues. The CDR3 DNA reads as TGTGCCAGCGGGTGGGAGAACTACAATGAGCAGTTCTTC. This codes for CASGWENYNEQFF.

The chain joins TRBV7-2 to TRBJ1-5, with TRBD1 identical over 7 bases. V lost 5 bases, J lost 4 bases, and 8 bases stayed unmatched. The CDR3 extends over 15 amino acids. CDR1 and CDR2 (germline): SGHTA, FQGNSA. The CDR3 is CASSPSGGNNQPQHF. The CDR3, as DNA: TGTGCCAGCAGCCCGTCAGGGGGTAATAATCAGCCCCAGCATTTT.

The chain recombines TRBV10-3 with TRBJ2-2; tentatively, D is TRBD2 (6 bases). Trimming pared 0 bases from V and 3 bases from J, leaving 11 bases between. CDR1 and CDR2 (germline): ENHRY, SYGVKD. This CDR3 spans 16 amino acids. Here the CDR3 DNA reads TGTGCCATCAGTGAGTCCCGGGACTCATACACCGGGGAGCTGTTTTTT. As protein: CAISESRDSYTGELFF.

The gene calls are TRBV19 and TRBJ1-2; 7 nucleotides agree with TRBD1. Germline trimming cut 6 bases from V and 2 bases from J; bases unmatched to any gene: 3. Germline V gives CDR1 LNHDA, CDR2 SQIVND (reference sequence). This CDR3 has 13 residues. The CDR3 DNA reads TGTGCCAGTAGGTTACAGGGGAACTATGGCTACACCTTC. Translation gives CASRLQGNYGYTF. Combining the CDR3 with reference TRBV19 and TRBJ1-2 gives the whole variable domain DGGITQSPKYLFRKEGQNVTLSCEQNLNHDAMYWYRQDPGQGLRLIYYSQIVNDFQKGDIAEGYSVSREKKESFPLTVTSAQKNPTAFYLCASRLQGNYGYTFGSGTRLTVV.

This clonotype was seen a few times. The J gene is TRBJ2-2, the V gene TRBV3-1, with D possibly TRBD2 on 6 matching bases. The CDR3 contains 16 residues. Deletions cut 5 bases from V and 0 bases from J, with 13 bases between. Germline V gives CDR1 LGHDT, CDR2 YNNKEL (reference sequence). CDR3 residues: CASSWGLIANTGELFF. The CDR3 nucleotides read TGTGCCAGCAGCTGGGGACTCATCGCGAACACCGGGGAGCTGTTTTTT.

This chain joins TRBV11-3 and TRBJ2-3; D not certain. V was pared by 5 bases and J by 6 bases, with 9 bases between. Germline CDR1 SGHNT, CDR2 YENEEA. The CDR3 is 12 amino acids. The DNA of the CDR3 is TGTGCCAGCAGCCCCGCGGACGATACGCAGTATTTT. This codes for CASSPADDTQYF.

The chain's CDR3 is CSAREPGGQRAHNEQFF. The DNA for the CDR3 is TGCAGTGCTAGAGAGCCCGGGGGACAGAGGGCCCACAATGAGCAGTTCTTC. The V and J genes are TRBV20-1 and TRBJ2-1; D is perhaps TRBD1 (7 bases). V lost 0 bases and J 5 bases, leaving 20 bases between the germline ends. The CDR3 is 17 amino acids. CDR1 DFQATT and CDR2 SNEGSKA come from the germline V gene (reference sequence).

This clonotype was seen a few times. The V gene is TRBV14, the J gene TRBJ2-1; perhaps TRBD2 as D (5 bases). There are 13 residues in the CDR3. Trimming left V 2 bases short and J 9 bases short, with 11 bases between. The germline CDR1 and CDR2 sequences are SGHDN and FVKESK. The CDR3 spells CASSQLSVSEQFF. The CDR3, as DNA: TGTGCCAGCAGCCAACTTAGCGTTTCTGAGCAGTTCTTC.

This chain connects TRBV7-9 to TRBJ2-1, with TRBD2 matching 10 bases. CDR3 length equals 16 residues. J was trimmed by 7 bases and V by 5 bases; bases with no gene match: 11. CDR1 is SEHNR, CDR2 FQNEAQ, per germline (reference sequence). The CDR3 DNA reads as TGTGCCAGCAGCGCCAGATCCAGCGGGAGGGGGAATGAGCAGTTCTTC. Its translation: CASSARSSGRGNEQFF.

CDR3 DNA: TGCAGCGTTGAATTTGTGAGGGGGACTGAAGCTTTCTTT. Its protein product is CSVEFVRGTEAFF. V usage is TRBV29-1 and J usage is TRBJ1-1; D perhaps matches TRBD1 (6 bases). This CDR3 is 13 amino acids long. Trimming removed 2 bases from V and 5 bases from J, with 12 bases in between. The V gene's germline CDR1 is SQVTM and CDR2 ANQGSEA.

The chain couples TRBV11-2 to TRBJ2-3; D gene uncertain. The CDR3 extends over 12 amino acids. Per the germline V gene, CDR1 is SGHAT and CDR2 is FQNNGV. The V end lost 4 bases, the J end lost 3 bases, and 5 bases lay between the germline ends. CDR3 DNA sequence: TGTGCCAGCAGCTCGTGGACAGATACGCAGTATTTT. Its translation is CASSSWTDTQYF. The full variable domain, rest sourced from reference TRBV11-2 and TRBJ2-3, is EAGVAQSPRYKIIEKRQSVAFWCNPISGHATLYWYQQILGQGPKLLIQFQNNGVVDDSQLPKDRFSAERLKGVDSTLKIQPAKLEDSAVYLCASSSWTDTQYFGPGTRLTVL.

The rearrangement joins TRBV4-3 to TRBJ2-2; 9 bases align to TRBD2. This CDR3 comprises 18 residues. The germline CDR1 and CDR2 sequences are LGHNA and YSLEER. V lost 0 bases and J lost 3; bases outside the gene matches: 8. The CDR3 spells CASSQDNVGGGDTGELFF. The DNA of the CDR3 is TGCGCCAGCAGCCAAGATAATGTTGGCGGGGGGGACACCGGGGAGCTGTTTTTT.

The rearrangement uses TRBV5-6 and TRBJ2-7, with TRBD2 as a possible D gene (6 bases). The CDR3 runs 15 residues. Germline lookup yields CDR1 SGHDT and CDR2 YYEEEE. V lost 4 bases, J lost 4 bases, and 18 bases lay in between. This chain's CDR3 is CASSDTSGGGYEQYF. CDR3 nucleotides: TGTGCCAGCAGCGACACCTCAGGAGGAGGGTACGAGCAGTACTTC.

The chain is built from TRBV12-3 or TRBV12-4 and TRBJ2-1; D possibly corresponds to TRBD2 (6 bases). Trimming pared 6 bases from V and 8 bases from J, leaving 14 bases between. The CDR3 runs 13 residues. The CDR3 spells CASRNRESDEQFF. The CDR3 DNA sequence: TGTGCCAGCAGGAATCGGGAGAGTGATGAGCAGTTCTTC.

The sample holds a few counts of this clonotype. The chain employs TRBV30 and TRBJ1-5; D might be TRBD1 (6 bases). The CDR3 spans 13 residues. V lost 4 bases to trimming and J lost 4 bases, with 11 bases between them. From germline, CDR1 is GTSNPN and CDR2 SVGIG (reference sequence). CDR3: CAWTRGTNQPQHF. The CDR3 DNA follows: TGTGCCTGGACTCGGGGGACAAATCAGCCCCAGCATTTT.

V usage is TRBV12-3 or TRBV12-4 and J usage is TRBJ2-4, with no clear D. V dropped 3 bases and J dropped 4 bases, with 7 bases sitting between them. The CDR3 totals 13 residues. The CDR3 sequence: CASSLNSKNIQYF. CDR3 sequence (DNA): TGTGCCAGCAGTTTGAATTCAAAAAACATTCAGTACTTC.

CDR3 sequence: CASSGGGQGAAEQYF. The CDR3 nucleotides read TGTGCCAGCAGCGGGGGGGGCCAGGGCGCCGCGGAGCAGTACTTC. The V call is TRBV9, the J call TRBJ2-7; TRBD2 is a possible D gene (7 bases). CDR1 and CDR2 (germline): SGDLS, YYNGEE. The length of the CDR3 is 15 residues. V gave up 3 bases and J gave up 7 bases, with 20 bases separating them.

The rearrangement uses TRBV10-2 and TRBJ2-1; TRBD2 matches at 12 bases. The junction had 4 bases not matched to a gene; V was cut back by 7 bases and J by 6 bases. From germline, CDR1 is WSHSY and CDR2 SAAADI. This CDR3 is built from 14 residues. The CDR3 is CASKPGLAGNEQFF. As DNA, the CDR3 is TGCGCCAGCAAACCGGGACTAGCGGGCAATGAGCAGTTCTTC.

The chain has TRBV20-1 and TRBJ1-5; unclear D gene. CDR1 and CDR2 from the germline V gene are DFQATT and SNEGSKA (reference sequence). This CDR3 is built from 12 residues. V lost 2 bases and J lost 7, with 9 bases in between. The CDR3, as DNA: TGCAGTGCTAGACGGGTCGGCCAGCCCCAGCATTTT. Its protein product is CSARRVGQPQHF.

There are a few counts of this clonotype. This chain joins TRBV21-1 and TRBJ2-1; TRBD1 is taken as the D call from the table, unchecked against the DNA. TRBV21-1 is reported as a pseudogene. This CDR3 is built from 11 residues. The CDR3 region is CTHIPRDEQFF. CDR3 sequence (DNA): TGTACACACATACCCCGGGATGAGCAGTTCTTC.

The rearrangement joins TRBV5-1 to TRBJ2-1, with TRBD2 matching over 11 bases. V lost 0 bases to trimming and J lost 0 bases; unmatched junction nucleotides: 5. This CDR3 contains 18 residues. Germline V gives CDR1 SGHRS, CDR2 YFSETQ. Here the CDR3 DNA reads TGCGCCAGCAGCTTGGGACTAGCGGGGACCCGCTCCTACAATGAGCAGTTCTTC. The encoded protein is CASSLGLAGTRSYNEQFF. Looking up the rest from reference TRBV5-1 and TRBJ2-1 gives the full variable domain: KAGVTQTPRYLIKTRGQQVTLSCSPISGHRSVSWYQQTPGQGLQFLFEYFSETQRNKGNFPGRFSGRQFSNSRSEMNVSTLELGDSALYLCASSLGLAGTRSYNEQFFGPGTRLTVL.

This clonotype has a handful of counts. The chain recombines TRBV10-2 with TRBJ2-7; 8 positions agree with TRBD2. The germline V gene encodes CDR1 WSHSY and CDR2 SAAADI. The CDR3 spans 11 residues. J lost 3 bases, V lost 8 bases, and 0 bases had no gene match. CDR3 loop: CASGTSYEQYF. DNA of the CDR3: TGCGCCAGCGGGACTAGCTACGAGCAGTACTTC.

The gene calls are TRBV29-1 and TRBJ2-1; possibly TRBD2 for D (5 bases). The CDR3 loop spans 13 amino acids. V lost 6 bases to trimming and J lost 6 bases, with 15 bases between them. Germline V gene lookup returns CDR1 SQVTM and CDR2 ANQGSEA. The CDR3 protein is CSVKRMSVNEQFF. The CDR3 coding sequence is TGCAGCGTCAAGCGGATGAGCGTCAATGAGCAGTTCTTC.

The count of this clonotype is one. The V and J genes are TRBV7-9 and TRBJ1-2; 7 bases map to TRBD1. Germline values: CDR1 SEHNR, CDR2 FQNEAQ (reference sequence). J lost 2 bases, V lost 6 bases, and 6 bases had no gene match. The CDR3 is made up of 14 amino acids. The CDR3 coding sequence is TGTGCCAGCAGTAAGGACAGGCGAAACTATGGCTACACCTTC. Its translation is CASSKDRRNYGYTF.

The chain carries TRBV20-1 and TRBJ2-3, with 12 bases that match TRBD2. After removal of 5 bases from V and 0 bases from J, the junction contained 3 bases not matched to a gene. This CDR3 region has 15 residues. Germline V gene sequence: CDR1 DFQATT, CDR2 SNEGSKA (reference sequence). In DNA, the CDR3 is TGCAGTGCTCTAGCGGGGGGGCCGAGCACAGATACGCAGTATTTT. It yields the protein CSALAGGPSTDTQYF.

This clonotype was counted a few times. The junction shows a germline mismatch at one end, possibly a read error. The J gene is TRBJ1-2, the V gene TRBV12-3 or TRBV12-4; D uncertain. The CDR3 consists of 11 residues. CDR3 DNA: TGTGCCAGCAGACAAAACTACGGCTACACCTTC. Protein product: CASRQNYGYTF.

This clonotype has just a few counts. Here the CDR3 DNA reads TGTGCCAGCAGTCCCCGGGACAGGGGGTGGACTGGGGAAGCTTTCTTT. Its translation is CASSPRDRGWTGEAFF. The gene calls are TRBV12-3 or TRBV12-4 and TRBJ1-1; 11 nucleotides match TRBD1. Trimming removed 5 bases from V and 8 bases from J; junction bases left unmatched: 13. The CDR3 extends over 16 amino acids.

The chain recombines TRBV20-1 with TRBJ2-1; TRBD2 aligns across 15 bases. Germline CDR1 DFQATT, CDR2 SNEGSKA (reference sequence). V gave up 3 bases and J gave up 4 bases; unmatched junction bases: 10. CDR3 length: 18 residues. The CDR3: CSARPGLAGGPKYNEQFF. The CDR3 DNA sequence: TGCAGTGCTAGGCCCGGACTAGCGGGAGGGCCTAAGTACAATGAGCAGTTCTTC.